This TCR beta chain was sequenced during a study of shared clonotypes between healthy human individuals. The protocol was immunoSEQ multiplex PCR, while the TCRdb copy is restricted to in-frame clones and leaves out a portion. The table has about 520,000 clones, roughly 95% seen once. Overall study results and limits: Donors were few, which limited the genetic and exposure-history diversity represented.

The CDR3 length is 14 residues. Germline V gene data show CDR1 as LNHNV and CDR2 as YYDKDF (reference sequence). Trimming took off 0 bases at V and 4 bases at J, with 8 bases between the two ends. Worth noting for this clone: Antigen unknown.

V usage is TRBV15 and J usage is TRBJ2-3; weak D call: TRBD2 (5 bases). This TCR came from a woman in her 30s in good health. Material for sequencing was naive CD4+ T cells sorted from blood. The subset denotes: CD45RA+ positively selected. CDR3 nucleotides: TGTGCCACCAGCAGAGATCTGGGAGCAGATACGCAGTATTTT. As protein: CATSRDLGADTQYF.